In its sample, the clone carrying this T cell receptor (beta chain) was seen a few times. Other DNA sequences in this specimen translate into the identical CDR3. Per the authors' pipeline: Reference gene primer amplification yielded estimated nucleated cell counts. TCRdb keeps only in-frame clones here, not all; method: immunoSEQ multiplex PCR. The D gene and trimming were derived from the DNA, and the V and J assignments and clone size from that table. The profile shows 200,000 to 250,000 clones, roughly 84% of them singletons. The data belong to a study of blood T cell repertoires in COVID-19. Background on the study: Sites in the United States, Italy and Spain provided acute and convalescent COVID-19 samples. The analysed material was cDNA or gDNA that came from T cells, B-cell-depleted T cells, or PBMCs.

The CDR3 contains 14 residues. V was shortened by 3 bases and J by 2 bases, with 10 bases between the two germline ends. Germline assignment: CDR1 LNHDA and CDR2 SQIVND (reference sequence). The sample was peripheral blood. This chain links TRBV19 with TRBJ1-2; no definite D call. This clonotype originated in a woman older than 75 with acute or convalescent COVID-19. For the CDR3, the DNA is TGTGCCAGTAGTATTTCTTCGGGGAACTATGGCTACACCTTC. The encoded protein is CASSISSGNYGYTF.